Described below is a single TCR beta chain sequence and its context. Its antigen is unidentified. The sample belongs to a study of OX40 agonist ivuxolimab in advanced cancers. Study-wide context: Patients were dosed with the agonistic anti-OX40 (CD134) antibody ivuxolimab. Dose-escalation cases comprised hepatocellular carcinoma, melanoma, renal cell or head and neck cancer.

The CDR3 contains 13 residues. The V and J ends lost 3 bases and 2 bases respectively, with 8 bases between them. Germline V gene lookup returns CDR1 MNHEY and CDR2 SMNVEV (reference sequence). Findings and caveats of the study: Clonal expansion from baseline to week 6 occurred in both CD4+ and CD8+ T cells.

The repertoire was sequenced with immunoSEQ multiplex PCR; TCRdb's copy has only in-frame clones and lacks some. The sample holds around 46,000 clones, approximately 88% seen once. This TCR was recovered from an adult with an advanced solid tumor such as melanoma, head and neck, liver or kidney cancer. This material consisted of CD4+ or CD8+ T cells sorted from blood, taken in a trial of the OX40 agonist ivuxolimab. The rearrangement uses TRBV27 and TRBJ2-7; no definite D call. CDR3 bases: TGTGCCAGCAGTTTTGGCTCCCCCTACGAGCAGTACTTC. As protein: CASSFGSPYEQYF.